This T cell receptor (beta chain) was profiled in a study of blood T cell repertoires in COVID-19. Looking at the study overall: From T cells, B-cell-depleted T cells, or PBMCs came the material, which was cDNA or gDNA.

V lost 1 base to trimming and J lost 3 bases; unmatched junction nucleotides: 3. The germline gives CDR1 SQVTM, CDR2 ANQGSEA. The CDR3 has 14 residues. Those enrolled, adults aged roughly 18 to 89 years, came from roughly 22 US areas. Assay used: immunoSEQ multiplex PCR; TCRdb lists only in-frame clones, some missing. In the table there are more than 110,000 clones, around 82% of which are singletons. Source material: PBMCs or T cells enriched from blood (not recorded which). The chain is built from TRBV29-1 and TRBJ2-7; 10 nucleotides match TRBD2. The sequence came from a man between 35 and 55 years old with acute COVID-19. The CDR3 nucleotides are TGCAGCGTTGAAGGGACTAGCGGAAACTACGAGCAGTACTTC. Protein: CSVEGTSGNYEQYF.